This record covers a single T cell receptor beta chain. The antigen remains unidentified. It was with 60 Vbeta and 13 Jbeta primers that the PCR ran. Per the original data handling: In a later analysis, around 12 million of approximately 86 million unique beta chains occurred in at least two donors. TCRdb's table, derived via immunoSEQ multiplex PCR, lists solely in-frame clones and lacks some. V, J and clone size are taken as reported in that table, and D and trimming were inferred from the DNA itself. This table has fewer than 250,000 clones, 76% appearing once. The data stem from a study of cytomegalovirus exposure and HLA in healthy donors. Study details: One earlier analysis, a look at 150 million to 200 million T cells, found 117 million unique TCR beta sequences.

Points from the study as a whole: The dataset shows that most TCR sequences were rare, while some public TCRs occurred in many donors. Earlier findings revealed that most TCR beta V segments proved productive either about 87% or about 30% of the time.

The receptor comes from a man aged 18 to 35 in good health and CMV-seronegative. What was sequenced was PBMCs.

CDR3 nucleotides: TGTGCCAGCAGCTTTCAGGGAGGTGGGGGAAACACCATATATTTT. It is translated as CASSFQGGGGNTIYF. This chain links TRBV11-2 with TRBJ1-3, with D possibly matching TRBD1 (5 bases). The CDR3 contains 15 residues. V was cut by 3 bases and J by 4 bases, with 13 bases left in between. Germline assignment: CDR1 SGHAT and CDR2 FQNNGV. The full variable domain, completed using reference TRBV11-2 and TRBJ1-3, is EAGVAQSPRYKIIEKRQSVAFWCNPISGHATLYWYQQILGQGPKLLIQFQNNGVVDDSQLPKDRFSAERLKGVDSTLKIQPAKLEDSAVYLCASSFQGGGGNTIYFGEGSWLTVV.